This TCR beta chain stems from a study of cytomegalovirus exposure and HLA in healthy donors. It was with 60 Vbeta and 13 Jbeta primers that the PCR ran. In the original workflow: The authors later counted 65 million to 80 million unique TCR beta chains, 9.5 million to 11 million of them shared. Assay: immunoSEQ multiplex PCR; the TCRdb copy retains only in-frame clones and omits some. V, J and clone size are those of that table, while D and trimming were read from the DNA. The table includes some 180,000 clones, roughly 79% detected once. The CDR3 consists of 15 residues. Trimming removed 4 bases from V and 2 bases from J; junction bases left unmatched: 5. The V gene's germline CDR1 is SGDLS and CDR2 YYNGEE.

The source of this sequence is a male donor in good health and CMV-seronegative. This chain joins TRBV9 and TRBJ2-2, with 7 positions matching TRBD1. Sequencing input: PBMCs. CDR3 nucleotides: TGTGCCAGCAGCACTGGGACAGTCAACACCGGGGAGCTGTTTTTT. As protein: CASSTGTVNTGELFF. Together with reference TRBV9 and TRBJ2-2, the CDR3 gives the full variable domain: DSGVTQTPKHLITATGQRVTLRCSPRSGDLSVYWYQQSLDQGLQFLIQYYNGEERAKGNILERFSAQQFPDLHSELNLSSLELGDSALYFCASSTGTVNTGELFFGEGSRLTVL.